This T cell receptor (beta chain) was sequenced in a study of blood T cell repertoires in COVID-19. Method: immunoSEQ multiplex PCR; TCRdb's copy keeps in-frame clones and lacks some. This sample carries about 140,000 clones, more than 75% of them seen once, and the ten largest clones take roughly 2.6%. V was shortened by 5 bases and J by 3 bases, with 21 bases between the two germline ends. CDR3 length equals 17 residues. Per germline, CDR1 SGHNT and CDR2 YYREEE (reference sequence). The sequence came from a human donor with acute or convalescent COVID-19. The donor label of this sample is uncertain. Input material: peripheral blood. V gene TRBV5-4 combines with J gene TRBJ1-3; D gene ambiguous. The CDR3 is CASRAWTERAGGNTIYF. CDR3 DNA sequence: TGTGCCAGCAGAGCTTGGACCGAGAGGGCGGGTGGAAACACCATATATTTT.